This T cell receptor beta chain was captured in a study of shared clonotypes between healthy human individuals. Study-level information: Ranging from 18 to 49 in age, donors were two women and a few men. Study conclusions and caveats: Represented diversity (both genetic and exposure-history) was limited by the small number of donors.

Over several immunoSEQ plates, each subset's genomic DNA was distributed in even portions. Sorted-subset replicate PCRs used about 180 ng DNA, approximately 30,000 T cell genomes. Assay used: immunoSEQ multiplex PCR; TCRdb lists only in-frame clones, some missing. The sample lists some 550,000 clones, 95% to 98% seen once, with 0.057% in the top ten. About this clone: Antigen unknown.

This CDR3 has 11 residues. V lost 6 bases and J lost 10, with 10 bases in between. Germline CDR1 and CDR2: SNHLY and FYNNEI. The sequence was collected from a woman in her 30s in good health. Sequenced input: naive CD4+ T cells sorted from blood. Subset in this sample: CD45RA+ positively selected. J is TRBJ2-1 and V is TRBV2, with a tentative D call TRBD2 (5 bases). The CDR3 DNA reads TGTGCCAGCAGAGATCAGCGGGAGCAGTTCTTC. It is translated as CASRDQREQFF.